Detailed here is one TCR beta chain. This clone's antigen is unknown. No per-base quality is available; no much larger clone lies one base away. This record belongs to a study of T cell responses to AZD1222 COVID-19 vaccine (dated by TCRdb to the early 2020s). For the study in its entirety: AZD1222 recipients given second doses at about 4 weeks or at about 12 weeks were pooled, since spike-specific TCR depth and breadth were not found to differ between the two schedules. A total of over 230 trial participants underwent TCR sequencing, of whom 200 to 220 had received two doses of AZD1222 and about 26 had received two doses of the MenACWY control vaccine. Trial participants were enrolled by age into subgroups of 18-55, 56-69 and 70-plus years, and roughly 160, 29 and 62 TCR-sequenced participants, respectively, were included in these subgroups.

The CDR3 regions of human TCRbeta chains were analyzed by immunosequencing. In the authors' own workflow: TCRs in the repertoires were compared against a reference library of SARS-CoV-2-specific TCRs that had been generated with the MIRA antigen-specificity platform. Breadth meant the fraction of unique TCRs that were SARS-CoV-2-associated, whereas depth meant the fraction of total T cells that were SARS-CoV-2-associated. Using the MIRA data, every spike-specific TCR was mapped to the spike region that the TCR reacted to and assigned to either a CD4 or a CD8 class. Log10-transformed breadth and depth values were compared by one-way ANOVA with Sidak's multiple comparisons tests. The clones in this table, taken by TCRdb from immuneACCESS, are in-frame only. Not every clone is retained; where verified, under half of the shortfall comes from an unresolved V gene, and the cause of the rest is unknown. D and trimming were read from the DNA, whereas the V and J calls and clone size are those reported in that table. This sample holds about 68,000 clones; around 83% were observed only once. The top ten clones comprise over 10% of the sample.

Results and caveats for the whole study, not just this receptor: The whole spike protein was spanned by vaccine-associated CD4 TCRs, and dominant responses were seen in regions 160-218 and 743-854. No day 14 peak-response samples were available, so repertoires were characterized only after the peak T cell response. The 56-69-year group was small, and its depth increase did not reach significance, likely because of low power. Epitopes outside the regions mutated in the B.1.351 and B.1.1.7 variants were reportedly recognized by nearly half of the unique spike-specific TCRs. Most participants were white British and females outnumbered males, and the authors suggested that clonal diversity may have been underestimated. A significant rise in spike-specific TCR breadth and depth was observed after two AZD1222 doses relative to day 0 and relative to MenACWY recipients. Conclusions about previously exposed vaccinees were limited because only six AZD1222 recipients were SARS-CoV-2 seropositive at baseline.

The CDR3 sequence holds 16 residues, the cysteine and phenylalanine included. Of all the DNA, just the CDR3 is kept, 48 bases in frame from base 1. The germline V gene sets CDR1 to SGHRS and CDR2 to YFSETQ. Relative to germline, V is missing 4 bases and J is missing 7 bases, with 9 bases of the junction outside any gene match. Sample time point, as interpreted from the label and publication: baseline before first vaccination. The vaccinee samples were drawn from two UK trials, COV001 and COV002, one of which was a single-blind randomized controlled phase 2/3 trial testing AZD1222 (ChAdOx1 nCoV-19) in healthy adults. For TCRbeta chain sequencing, PBMC samples from trial participants were taken at day 0 and at day 28 after the second dose.

Recombination connected TRBV5-1 to TRBJ1-6, with 9 middle bases fitting TRBD1. The sequence came from an adult in good health. Material: peripheral blood, obtained on day 0 of AZD1222 vaccination. The nucleotide sequence reads as follows: TGCGCCAGCAGCCCGGGACCGGGACAGGGAAATTCACCCCTCCACTTT. Its protein reads: CASSPGPGQGNSPLHF.